The clone carrying this T cell receptor (beta chain) occurred a few times. Its specificity is not known. The data belong to a study of regulatory T cells in long-lasting Graves disease. Stated time point: persistent/refractory GD, antithyroid drugs over 5 years with positive TRAb. PBMC-extracted RNA yielded the TCR library. Patients came through an endocrinology department, and that department was in Xi'an, China. General observations from the study: Clonotypes that were public and shared totalled a few thousand in persistent patients versus 800 to 1,000 in new patients.

CDR3-region Arm-PCR and iRepertoire HTBI primers produced the TCR beta libraries. In the original workflow: Samples collectively showed some 60 TRBV and approximately 15 TRBJ segments. TCRdb analysed the multiplex PCR reads with MiXCR anew, one entry per CDR3 protein. The V and J calls and clone size come from TCRdb's table, not from the authors' own analysis. The sample holds a few hundred thousand distinct CDR3 sequences, 20% to 30% seen once. The CDR3 spans 14 residues. CDR1 SGHTA and CDR2 FQGNSA come from the germline V gene. V shed 6 bases and J shed 3 bases, with 12 bases lying between them. The source was peripheral blood mononuclear cells (PBMCs), collected when the disease was refractory, from a patient treated with antithyroid drugs. This rearrangement joins TRBV7-2 to TRBJ1-3; weak D call: TRBD1 (5 bases). The receptor's source is a female donor with Graves disease. The CDR3 sequence: CASRDPGVGNTIYF. CDR3 bases: TGTGCCAGCAGAGATCCGGGGGTTGGAAACACCATATATTTT.